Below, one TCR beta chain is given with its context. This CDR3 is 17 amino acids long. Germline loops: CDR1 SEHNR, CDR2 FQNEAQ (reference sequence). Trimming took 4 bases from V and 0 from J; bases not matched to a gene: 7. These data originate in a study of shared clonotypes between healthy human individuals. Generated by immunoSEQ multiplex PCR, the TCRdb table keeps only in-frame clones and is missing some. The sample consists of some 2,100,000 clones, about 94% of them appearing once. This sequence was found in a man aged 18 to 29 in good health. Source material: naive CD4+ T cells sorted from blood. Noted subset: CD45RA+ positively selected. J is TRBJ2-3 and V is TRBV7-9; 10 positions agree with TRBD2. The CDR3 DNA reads TGTGCCAGCAGCTCCCGGCGGACTAGCGGTAGCACAGATACGCAGTATTTT. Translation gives CASSSRRTSGSTDTQYF.